This is a list of T cell receptor beta chains from one sample in a study of OX40 agonist ivuxolimab in advanced cancers. TCRdb's copy holds only in-frame clones and misses some; the assay was immunoSEQ multiplex PCR. In the table there are about 40,000 clones, more than 75% of which are singletons. Material: CD4+ or CD8+ T cells sorted from blood, obtained in a trial of the OX40 agonist ivuxolimab. The source of these receptors is an adult with an advanced solid tumor such as melanoma, head and neck, liver or kidney cancer. CDR3s include the opening cysteine and the closing phenylalanine or tryptophan. D genes are given only for firm matches. The size entry is marked missing in some rows and otherwise reads once, few, many or a size class.

cdr3_aa | cdr3_nt | j_call | v_call | clone_size | d_call
CASSLETSGIPGDEQFF | TGTGCCAGCAGCTTAGAAACTAGCGGGATACCGGGGGATGAGCAGTTCTTC | TRBJ2-1 | TRBV7-9 | NA | TRBD2
CASSWGLASSYEQYF | TGTGCCAGCAGCTGGGGACTAGCGAGCTCCTACGAGCAGTACTTC | TRBJ2-7 | TRBV11-2 | NA | TRBD2
CASSKRTSEYFAGDTQYF | TGTGCCAGTAGTAAACGGACTAGTGAGTATTTTGCCGGAGATACGCAGTATTTT | TRBJ2-3 | TRBV19 | once | TRBD2
CASSPRSKGKARGYTF | TGTGCCAGCAGCCCCCGCTCCAAGGGCAAGGCGAGGGGCTACACCTTC | TRBJ1-2 | TRBV11-3 | NA | NA
CATSGMLGGELFF | TGTGCCACCAGCGGGATGCTCGGGGGGGAGCTGTTTTTT | TRBJ2-2 | TRBV15 | NA | NA
CASRLANEQFF | TGTGCCAGCAGGCTAGCCAATGAGCAGTTCTTC | TRBJ2-1 | TRBV28 | NA | NA
CASNREEMGYGYTF | TGTGCCAGCAACAGGGAAGAAATGGGCTATGGCTACACCTTC | TRBJ1-2 | TRBV2 | NA | NA
CASSDWHEQYF | TGTGCCAGCAGTGATTGGCACGAGCAGTACTTC | TRBJ2-7 | TRBV6-8 | NA | NA
CAWSVLQGTAFF | TGTGCCTGGAGTGTACTACAGGGTACAGCTTTCTTT | TRBJ1-1 | TRBV30 | few | NA
CASSFEGSNQPQHF | TGTGCCAGCAGCTTCGAGGGTTCCAATCAGCCCCAGCATTTT | TRBJ1-5 | TRBV7-9 | few | NA
CASSFWTGSYEQYF | TGCGCCAGCAGCTTCTGGACAGGATCCTACGAGCAGTACTTC | TRBJ2-7 | TRBV5-1 | NA | TRBD1
CAISAGTGANQPQHF | TGTGCCATCAGTGCGGGGACAGGGGCCAATCAGCCCCAGCATTTT | TRBJ1-5 | TRBV10-3 | NA | TRBD1
CATQGGRRTEAFF | TGTGCCACCCAGGGAGGGCGGCGAACTGAAGCTTTCTTT | TRBJ1-1 | TRBV7-9 | NA | NA
CASSLDAPDTQYF | TGCGCCAGCAGCTTGGATGCGCCAGATACGCAGTATTTT | TRBJ2-3 | TRBV5-1 | NA | NA
CASSSGGAGYGYTF | TGTGCCAGCAGCTCAGGGGGCGCAGGCTATGGCTACACCTTC | TRBJ1-2 | TRBV6-6 | NA | TRBD1
CASSWANTGELFF | TGTGCCAGCAGTTGGGCGAACACCGGGGAGCTGTTTTTT | TRBJ2-2 | TRBV27 | NA | NA
CASSYSGREQYF | TGTGCCAGCAGTTACTCGGGGCGCGAGCAGTACTTC | TRBJ2-7 | TRBV6-5 | NA | NA
CASSLVLSYEQYF | TGTGCCAGCAGCTTAGTTCTCTCCTACGAGCAGTACTTC | TRBJ2-7 | TRBV7-9 | NA | NA
CASSQDRTGVNTEAFF | TGCGCCAGCAGCCAAGATAGGACTGGAGTGAACACTGAAGCTTTCTTT | TRBJ1-1 | TRBV4-1 | NA | NA
CASSLTQVYGYTF | TGTGCCAGCAGTTTAACGCAGGTCTATGGCTACACCTTC | TRBJ1-2 | TRBV28 | NA | NA
CASSLRAPEQYF | TGTGCCAGCAGCCTCAGGGCACCCGAGCAGTACTTC | TRBJ2-7 | TRBV7-9 | few | NA
CAISESLAGAGETQYF | TGTGCCATCAGTGAGTCTCTAGCGGGAGCGGGTGAGACCCAGTACTTC | TRBJ2-5 | TRBV10-3 | NA | TRBD2
CAISEDRGWSELFF | TGTGCCATCAGTGAGGACAGGGGGTGGAGTGAACTGTTTTTT | TRBJ1-4 | TRBV10-3 | NA | TRBD1
CAISPDPVETNEKLFF | TGTGCCATCAGCCCGGACCCGGTAGAGACTAATGAAAAACTGTTTTTT | TRBJ1-4 | TRBV10-3 | medium-sized | NA
CASSYLTRVGTEAFF | TGTGCCAGCAGTTACCTTACTAGGGTAGGCACTGAAGCTTTCTTT | TRBJ1-1 | TRBV6-5 | NA | NA
CASSELPLSIGGAYEQYF | TGTGCCAGCAGTGAATTACCCCTTTCTATCGGGGGAGCCTACGAGCAGTACTTC | TRBJ2-7 | TRBV6-1 | NA | NA
CASSQVGQGDTEAFF | TGTGCCAGCAGCCAAGTCGGACAGGGGGACACTGAAGCTTTCTTT | TRBJ1-1 | TRBV14 | NA | TRBD1
CASSQERGNTEAFF | TGCGCCAGCAGCCAAGAGCGAGGGAACACTGAAGCTTTCTTT | TRBJ1-1 | TRBV4-1 | NA | NA
CSVEDRSETGWGAQYF | TGCAGCGTTGAAGATAGAAGTGAGACGGGCTGGGGGGCCCAGTACTTC | TRBJ2-5 | TRBV29-1 | NA | NA
CASSREGLAGELFF | TGTGCCAGCAGCCGTGAGGGACTAGCCGGGGAGCTGTTTTTT | TRBJ2-2 | TRBV7-9 | NA | TRBD2
CASSSGVGTEQYF | TGTGCCAGCAGCTCCGGGGTGGGGACCGAGCAGTACTTC | TRBJ2-7 | TRBV5-4 | NA | NA
CASSTQGLPNEKLFF | TGTGCCAGTAGCACACAGGGTCTCCCTAATGAAAAACTGTTTTTT | TRBJ1-4 | TRBV19 | once | NA
CASSHTTSRALNGYTF | TGTGCCAGCAGCCACACCACGAGCAGGGCGCTTAATGGCTACACCTTC | TRBJ1-2 | TRBV7-9 | NA | NA
CAIMGGLPDTQYF | TGTGCCATCATGGGGGGACTCCCAGATACGCAGTATTTT | TRBJ2-3 | TRBV10-3 | NA | NA
CASSVGPSWDEQFF | TGTGCCAGCAGCGTAGGGCCTTCCTGGGATGAGCAGTTCTTC | TRBJ2-1 | TRBV9 | few | NA
CSVVVDTQYF | TGCAGCGTTGTCGTTGATACGCAGTATTTT | TRBJ2-3 | TRBV29-1 | once | NA
CASSLGGGGRALGQFF | TGTGCCAGCAGCTTAGGGGGTGGCGGGAGGGCCCTCGGGCAGTTCTTC | TRBJ2-1 | TRBV13 | NA | TRBD2
CASSKWGQGEETQYF | TGCGCCAGCAGCAAGTGGGGACAGGGGGAAGAGACCCAGTACTTC | TRBJ2-5 | TRBV5-1 | NA | TRBD1
CASSPPRQGAGRNTIYF | TGTGCCAGCTCACCACCCCGGCAGGGGGCGGGTAGAAACACCATATATTTT | TRBJ1-3 | TRBV18 | NA | TRBD1
CASSHGTTWGQPQHF | TGCGCCAGCAGCCACGGGACTACCTGGGGGCAGCCCCAGCATTTT | TRBJ1-5 | TRBV4-1 | NA | NA
CATRRGTYNEQFF | TGTGCCACCCGCAGGGGCACCTACAATGAGCAGTTCTTC | TRBJ2-1 | TRBV15 | few | NA
CASSQDPRDIQSYEQYF | TGCGCCAGCAGCCAAGACCCCCGGGACATCCAATCCTACGAGCAGTACTTC | TRBJ2-7 | TRBV4-1 | once | NA
CASSPRDSPSSYEQYF | TGTGCCAGCAGCCCCCGGGACAGCCCTAGCTCCTACGAGCAGTACTTC | TRBJ2-7 | TRBV13 | NA | TRBD1
CASSLWSNTEAFF | TGTGCCAGCAGCTTGTGGTCGAACACTGAAGCTTTCTTT | TRBJ1-1 | TRBV5-8 | NA | NA
CSVYRRDNTGNTIYF | TGCAGCGTCTACCGCAGGGATAATACTGGAAACACCATATATTTT | TRBJ1-3 | TRBV29-1 | NA | NA
CASSGITRHTDYEQYF | TGTGCCAGCAGTGGAATTACTAGGCATACGGATTACGAGCAGTACTTC | TRBJ2-7 | TRBV6-1 | NA | NA
CASSLAYPEGIDTQYF | TGTGCCAGCAGCTTAGCCTACCCCGAGGGCATAGATACGCAGTATTTT | TRBJ2-3 | TRBV13 | NA | NA
CASSSADGYNEQFF | TGTGCCAGTAGTTCCGCCGATGGGTACAATGAGCAGTTCTTC | TRBJ2-1 | TRBV19 | NA | NA
CASSPDYSGANVLTF | TGTGCCAGCAGTCCGGACTACTCTGGGGCCAACGTCCTGACTTTC | TRBJ2-6 | TRBV6-1 | once | NA
CASSIWTGSGNTIYF | TGTGCCAGTAGTATCTGGACAGGCTCTGGAAACACCATATATTTT | TRBJ1-3 | TRBV19 | NA | TRBD1
CASSLGTGGLTQQYF | TGTGCCAGCAGCTTAGGTACAGGGGGCCTTACCCAGCAGTACTTC | TRBJ2-7 | TRBV7-2 | NA | TRBD1
CASSFGQGLGNEQFF | TGCGCCAGCAGCTTCGGACAGGGCTTGGGCAATGAGCAGTTCTTC | TRBJ2-1 | TRBV5-1 | NA | TRBD1
CASNRAPYDEQYF | TGTGCCAGCAACCGGGCCCCGTATGACGAGCAGTACTTC | TRBJ2-7 | TRBV6-5 | NA | NA
CASSMLGLGQAKRGTEAFF | TGTGCCAGTAGTATGCTTGGTCTCGGACAGGCCAAACGAGGCACTGAAGCTTTCTTT | TRBJ1-1 | TRBV19 | NA | TRBD1
CASSQDRGARAEQYF | TGTGCCAGCTCCCAGGACAGGGGAGCGCGCGCCGAGCAGTACTTC | TRBJ2-7 | TRBV18 | NA | TRBD1
CAWRSRDRNTEAFF | TGTGCCTGGAGAAGTAGGGACAGGAACACTGAAGCTTTCTTT | TRBJ1-1 | TRBV30 | NA | TRBD1